This T cell receptor (beta chain) was identified in a study of shared clonotypes between healthy human individuals. Study-wide findings and caveats: Clonotypes that were shared across a handful of donors made up roughly 5% of naive CD4 clonotypes. It was only blood that was sampled, and tissue repertoires likely differ.

For every subset, genomic DNA was evenly distributed across several immunoSEQ plates. Authors' analysis steps: In the immunoSEQ data, sequences were junction-only and lacked quality scores, so filtering differed. Measured with immunoSEQ multiplex PCR; TCRdb has only the in-frame clones, and not every one. V and J calls and clone size are those listed in that table; D and trimming were worked out from the DNA. The sample lists roughly 300,000 clones; roughly 70% were seen once. Concerning this clone itself: The antigen is unknown.

CDR1 and CDR2 (germline): LGHNA, YNFKEQ. The germline V and J ends were trimmed by 1 base and 7 bases, with 20 bases remaining between them. The CDR3 covers 16 residues. The receptor's source is a man in his thirties or forties in good health. The chain employs TRBV4-2 and TRBJ2-7, with a weak D call TRBD2 (6 bases). The sample consisted of memory CD4+ T cells sorted from blood. Subset defined: CD45RA-negative fraction. Here the CDR3 reads CASSQAGTRASLEQYF. CDR3 sequence (DNA): TGTGCCAGCAGCCAAGCGGGGACTCGCGCCTCGTTAGAGCAGTACTTC.